Listed here are 19 T cell receptor beta chains from one sample, sequenced in a study of T cells in narcolepsy. Sequencing used immunoSEQ multiplex PCR; TCRdb keeps in-frame clones, though not all of them. The table lists around 25,000 clones, roughly 80% of them singletons. The sequenced sample was CD45RA- memory CD4+ T cells from PBMCs. Receptors were obtained from a human donor with narcolepsy.

The V and J genes are TRBV27 and TRBJ1-1, with 9 bases identical to TRBD1. Germline V lookup: CDR1 MNHEY, CDR2 SMNVEV (reference sequence). V shed 5 bases and J 1 base; nucleotides not matched to a gene: 5. The CDR3 extends over 15 amino acids. CDR3 nucleotides: TGTGCCAGCAGTCGTGGGGACAGGGCGAACACTGAAGCTTTCTTT. It encodes CASSRGDRANTEAFF.

CDR3 sequence reads: CASEGQGYTEAFF. CDR3 nucleotide sequence: TGTGCCAGCGAAGGACAGGGGTACACTGAAGCTTTCTTT. J is TRBJ1-1 and V is TRBV28; 9 bases are shared with TRBD1. Trimming took 8 bases from V and 3 from J; bases not matched to a gene: 4. The germline V gene has CDR1 MDHEN and CDR2 SYDVKM. This CDR3 comprises 13 residues.

The V and J genes are TRBV10-3 and TRBJ1-2; 8 bases line up with TRBD1. CDR3 length: 15 amino acids. V lost 6 bases, J lost 7 bases, and 13 bases stayed unmatched. CDR1 ENHRY and CDR2 SYGVKD come from the germline V gene. CDR3: CAISSVEQGGRGYTF. The CDR3 DNA reads TGTGCCATCAGCTCCGTTGAACAGGGGGGACGTGGCTACACCTTC.

V usage is TRBV7-3 and J usage is TRBJ2-1; D ambiguous. V shed 5 bases and J shed 9 bases, with 8 bases lying between them. CDR3 length: 11 residues. CDR1 and CDR2 (germline): SGHTA, FQGTGA. The chain's CDR3 is CASSQGSEQFF. The CDR3, as DNA: TGTGCCAGCAGCCAAGGTTCTGAGCAGTTCTTC.

The V gene is TRBV5-6, the J gene TRBJ2-4; 12 bases agree with TRBD2. Germline V gene lookup returns CDR1 SGHDT and CDR2 YYEEEE. V was pared by 3 bases and J by 1 base, with 5 bases of the junction left unmatched. The CDR3 runs 17 residues. CDR3 sequence reads: CASSSTSGGLAKNIQYF. CDR3 bases: TGTGCCAGCAGCTCGACTAGCGGGGGCCTTGCCAAAAACATTCAGTACTTC.

The gene calls are TRBV29-1 and TRBJ2-7, with 7 bases that match TRBD1. Germline loops: CDR1 SQVTM, CDR2 ANQGSEA. The CDR3 totals 16 residues. Trimming cost V 6 bases and J 6 bases; bases outside gene matches: 20. The DNA for the CDR3 is TGCAGCGTGGAATTCTCCACAGGGTCCGCAGGGGGCGAGCAGTACTTC. This sequence encodes CSVEFSTGSAGGEQYF.

The V and J genes are TRBV11-3 and TRBJ2-7; D is perhaps TRBD1 (6 bases). This CDR3 spans 14 amino acids. From germline, CDR1 is SGHNT and CDR2 YENEEA. V was trimmed by 5 bases and J by 7 bases, leaving 18 bases between them. The CDR3 DNA sequence: TGTGCCAGCAGCCCCCACAGGGCCCAACGGGAGCAGTACTTC. Translation gives CASSPHRAQREQYF.

The gene calls are TRBV7-8 and TRBJ1-3; D gene ambiguous. Between the trimmed V and J ends, which lost 2 bases and 0 bases, there was a span of 14 bases. Germline CDR1 SGHVS, CDR2 FQNEAQ. This CDR3 is 17 amino acids long. CDR3 protein: CASSLPRRKDSGNTIYF. CDR3 nucleotides: TGTGCCAGCAGCTTACCGAGGCGGAAAGACTCTGGAAACACCATATATTTT.

This rearrangement joins TRBV7-2 to TRBJ2-1, with D perhaps matching TRBD2 (6 bases). The CDR3 has 14 residues. Trimming shortened V by 1 base and J by 7 bases, and 11 bases separated the two germline ends. The germline CDR1 and CDR2 sequences are SGHTA and FQGNSA. The CDR3 loop reads CASSLGDSWNEQFF. As DNA, the CDR3 is TGTGCCAGCAGCTTAGGGGACTCTTGGAATGAGCAGTTCTTC.

The chain uses TRBV18 and TRBJ1-6; TRBD1 matches at 9 bases. The CDR3 runs 15 residues. The germline CDR1 and CDR2 sequences are KGHSH and LQKENI. Trimming at V came to 2 bases and at J to 10 bases, leaving 6 bases not matched to a gene. CDR3 DNA sequence: TGTGCCAGCTCACCAAAAGGGACAGGGAGCTCACCCCTCCACTTT. Its translation is CASSPKGTGSSPLHF.

This chain uses TRBV5-1 with TRBJ1-1; D call uncertain. The V gene's germline CDR1 is SGHRS and CDR2 YFSETQ. The CDR3 consists of 16 residues. Trimming removed 3 bases from V and 1 base from J, with 16 bases in between. The CDR3 is CASSWAVAASNTEAFF. The CDR3 coding sequence is TGCGCCAGCAGCTGGGCCGTGGCAGCCTCGAACACTGAAGCTTTCTTT.

The chain carries TRBV30 and TRBJ1-1; no clear D. Deletions cut 0 bases from V and 3 bases from J, with 2 bases between. Germline CDR1 and CDR2: GTSNPN and SVGIG (reference sequence). The CDR3 spans 11 residues. The CDR3 nucleotides read TGTGCCTGGAGTGTACACACTGAAGCTTTCTTT. This codes for CAWSVHTEAFF. Combining the CDR3 with reference TRBV30 and TRBJ1-1 gives the whole variable domain SQTIHQWPATLVQPVGSPLSLECTVEGTSNPNLYWYRQAAGRGLQLLFYSVGIGQISSEVPQNLSASRPQDRQFILSSKKLLLSDSGFYLCAWSVHTEAFFGQGTRLTVV.

The V and J genes are TRBV5-1 and TRBJ1-4; 10 nucleotides agree with TRBD1. Germline CDR1 SGHRS, CDR2 YFSETQ. V dropped 4 bases and J dropped 6; count of bases not matched to a gene: 3. This CDR3 is built from 14 residues. CDR3 DNA sequence: TGCGCCAGCAGCACCGGGACAGGGGATGAAAAACTGTTTTTT. As protein: CASSTGTGDEKLFF.

With regard to this clone: Different DNA sequences within this sample yield the same CDR3. The chain has TRBV2 and TRBJ1-5; unclear D gene. CDR1 is SNHLY, CDR2 FYNNEI, per germline. CDR3 length: 13 residues. Trimming cost V 4 bases and J 4 bases, with 8 bases left between them. DNA for the CDR3: TGTGCCAGCAGTGTGGACGGAAATCAGCCCCAGCATTTT. Translated: CASSVDGNQPQHF.

This clone appeared once. The J gene is TRBJ2-7, the V gene TRBV5-6, with D unclear. Germline V lookup: CDR1 SGHDT, CDR2 YYEEEE. The CDR3 totals 14 residues. The V and J ends lost 4 bases and 7 bases respectively, with 18 bases between them. The DNA for the CDR3 is TGTGCCAGCAGCCTCCGGGTCAGAAATCGGGAGCAGTACTTC. This codes for CASSLRVRNREQYF.

J is TRBJ2-3 and V is TRBV5-6, with a tentative D call TRBD1 (5 bases). Germline lookup yields CDR1 SGHDT and CDR2 YYEEEE. The CDR3 consists of 14 residues. V was pared by 10 bases and J by 2 bases, with 17 bases between. CDR3 DNA sequence: TGTGCCGGTTCCTCAGGGTTTGTCACAGATACGCAGTATTTT. As protein: CAGSSGFVTDTQYF.

This rearrangement joins TRBV9 to TRBJ2-7; D may be TRBD1 (5 bases). This CDR3 is 14 amino acids long. Germline CDR1 and CDR2: SGDLS and YYNGEE. V was pared by 0 bases and J by 3 bases, with 10 bases between. The CDR3 spells CASSVDLDNYEQYF. Here the CDR3 DNA reads TGTGCCAGCAGCGTAGATTTGGACAACTACGAGCAGTACTTC.

This clone was counted a single time. The rearrangement uses TRBV5-1 and TRBJ2-5, with D maybe TRBD2 (6 bases). The CDR3 is 18 amino acids. Germline values: CDR1 SGHRS, CDR2 YFSETQ. Trimming stripped 6 bases from V and 3 bases from J, with 27 bases between. DNA for the CDR3: TGCGCCAGCACCATGCAAGGTTCGCGGAGTTGGGGGGAAGAGACCCAGTACTTC. Translated: CASTMQGSRSWGEETQYF.

The CDR3 loop is CASTPGDRPRNEQFF. DNA for the CDR3: TGTGCCAGCACCCCAGGGGACAGGCCTCGCAATGAGCAGTTCTTC. The chain links TRBV25-1 to TRBJ2-1; 8 bases fit TRBD1. The junction had 11 bases not matched to a gene; V was cut back by 7 bases and J by 6 bases. The CDR3 contains 15 residues. Germline CDR1 MGHDK, CDR2 SYGVNS. The variable domain in full, completed from reference TRBV25-1 and TRBJ2-1, reads EADIYQTPRYLVIGTGKKITLECSQTMGHDKMYWYQQDPGMELHLIHYSYGVNSTEKGDLSSESTVSRIRTEHFPLTLESARPSHTSQYLCASTPGDRPRNEQFFGPGTRLTVL.